The clone carrying this T cell receptor beta chain occurred once. Antigen specificity is unknown. Sequenced by immunoSEQ multiplex PCR; TCRdb stores in-frame clones only, minus some. Here the sample spans 150,000 to 200,000 clones, 80% to 90% being singletons. This specimen comes from a study of T cell responses to AZD1222 COVID-19 vaccine. Notes on the study in general: It was only 6 or 7 AZD1222 recipients who were seropositive at baseline. The donor group comprised mostly white British people and more females; the analysis possibly underestimated clonal diversity. Vaccine-associated CD4 TCRs spanned spike, dominant at 160-218 and 743-854. Spike-specific TCRs gained breadth and depth after people received two AZD1222 doses.

Per germline, CDR1 SGHDN and CDR2 FVKESK. The CDR3 runs to 16 residues. The V and J ends lost 2 bases and 0 bases, in that order; junction bases with no gene match: 4. The sequencing used peripheral blood, collected on day 0 of MenACWY control vaccination. This rearrangement joins TRBV14 to TRBJ1-3; TRBD1 matches 7 bases. This TCR came from an adult in good health. The CDR3 loop reads CASSQLGTDSGNTIYF. In nucleotides, the CDR3 is TGTGCCAGCAGCCAACTAGGGACAGACTCTGGAAACACCATATATTTT.